Following are 21 T cell receptor beta chains from one sample sequenced in a study of radiation and T cells in renal cell carcinoma. Sequenced by immunoSEQ multiplex PCR; TCRdb stores in-frame clones only, minus some. This repertoire shows 120,000 or so clones, roughly four fifths found once; its top ten account for over 1.5%. As for time point: blood 2 weeks post-SBRT. Indicated treatment: 15 Gy SBRT to primary tumor, nephrectomy 4 weeks later. The sample in question was blood, obtained from a patient whose treatment included radiotherapy and nephrectomy. These receptors were obtained from a woman aged 60 to 75 with renal cell carcinoma.

This clone was found a few times. The V and J genes are TRBV9 and TRBJ1-1, with TRBD1 identical over 12 bases. CDR3 length: 16 residues. The germline gives CDR1 SGDLS, CDR2 YYNGEE. The V and J ends lost 0 bases and 6 bases, in that order; junction bases with no gene match: 6. As DNA, the CDR3 is TGTGCCAGCAGCGTAGCCGGGACAGGGGGCTCGGCTGAAGCTTTCTTT. This codes for CASSVAGTGGSAEAFF. Full variable domain (missing parts from reference TRBV9 and TRBJ1-1): DSGVTQTPKHLITATGQRVTLRCSPRSGDLSVYWYQQSLDQGLQFLIQYYNGEERAKGNILERFSAQQFPDLHSELNLSSLELGDSALYFCASSVAGTGGSAEAFFGQGTRLTVV.

DNA for the CDR3: TGTGCCAGCAGCCCCCAATATGACATTCAGTACTTC. Residues: CASSPQYDIQYF. The chain has TRBV7-9 and TRBJ2-4, with D hard to call. The length of the CDR3 is 12 residues. Between the trimmed V and J ends, which lost 5 bases and 8 bases, there was a span of 10 bases. Germline CDR1 is SEHNR and CDR2 is FQNEAQ (reference sequence).

This rearrangement joins TRBV18 to TRBJ2-7; TRBD1 matches 8 bases. Germline CDR1 is KGHSH and CDR2 is LQKENI. The ends lost 7 bases at V and 3 bases at J; junction bases unmatched: 14. This CDR3 has 16 residues. The CDR3 loop reads CASFPPEGTGDYEQYF. CDR3 in DNA: TGTGCCAGCTTCCCTCCGGAGGGGACAGGCGACTACGAGCAGTACTTC.

The V call is TRBV6-6, the J call TRBJ2-7; TRBD1 is a possible D gene (6 bases). CDR1 and CDR2 (germline): MNHNY, SVGAGI (reference sequence). The ends were cut back, 6 bases at V and 1 base at J, with 16 bases in the middle. This CDR3 region has 15 residues. CDR3 sequence reads: CASSPGTRISYEQYF. DNA for the CDR3: TGTGCCAGCAGCCCTGGGACACGTATATCCTACGAGCAGTACTTC.

This chain links TRBV6-5 with TRBJ2-4; TRBD2 aligns across 12 bases. Trimming at V came to 5 bases and at J to 9 bases, leaving 5 bases not matched to a gene. The CDR3 loop spans 14 amino acids. Per the germline V gene, CDR1 is MNHEY and CDR2 is SVGAGI. CDR3 DNA sequence: TGTGCCAGCAGTCGACTAGCGGGAGAAAGCATTCAGTACTTC. Translation: CASSRLAGESIQYF.

This clone was observed a handful of times. This CDR3 reads CASSERFLNTEAFF. In DNA form, the CDR3 reads TGTGCCAGTAGTGAGCGGTTTTTGAACACTGAAGCTTTCTTT. J is TRBJ1-1 and V is TRBV19; D is ambiguous. The CDR3 has 14 amino acids. In germline, CDR1 is LNHDA, CDR2 SQIVND (reference sequence). Trimming took off 5 bases at V and 0 bases at J, with 10 bases between the two ends.

This chain uses TRBV27 with TRBJ2-7; D remains unclear. Trimming removed 2 bases at V and 4 bases at J, with 6 bases between. The CDR3 has 12 amino acids. Germline assignment: CDR1 MNHEY and CDR2 SMNVEV (reference sequence). CDR3 region: CASSLMGYEQYF. DNA for the CDR3: TGTGCCAGCAGTTTAATGGGTTACGAGCAGTACTTC.

This chain connects TRBV9 to TRBJ2-6, with D maybe TRBD1 (6 bases). CDR3 size: 20 residues. Germline CDR1 is SGDLS and CDR2 is YYNGEE. V lost 0 bases and J 0 bases, leaving 19 bases between the germline ends. CDR3 loop: CASSVGMGAKLPSGANVLTF. DNA of the CDR3: TGTGCCAGCAGCGTAGGTATGGGGGCCAAACTTCCCTCTGGGGCCAACGTCCTGACTTTC.

A few counts support this clone. This chain uses TRBV19 with TRBJ2-5, with 13 bases lining up with TRBD2. CDR1 and CDR2 (germline): LNHDA, SQIVND (reference sequence). V trimming: 1 base; J trimming: 5 bases; junction bases outside the gene matches: 7. This CDR3 is 17 amino acids long. CDR3 protein: CASSIVTSGGASETQYF. CDR3 nucleotides: TGTGCCAGTAGTATAGTAACTAGCGGGGGGGCCTCCGAGACCCAGTACTTC.

The chain combines TRBV6-5 with TRBJ1-1; 8 bases are a match to TRBD1. The CDR3 runs 14 residues. V gave up 1 base and J gave up 5 bases; unmatched junction bases: 3. From germline, CDR1 is MNHEY and CDR2 SVGAGI. CDR3 DNA: TGTGCCAGCAGTTACTTACAGGGGGGGACTGAAGCTTTCTTT. Translating it yields CASSYLQGGTEAFF.

The gene calls are TRBV4-3 and TRBJ2-7; 11 nucleotides match TRBD2. J was trimmed by 2 bases and V by 0 bases; bases with no gene match: 3. Germline CDR1 is LGHNA and CDR2 is YSLEER. There are 16 residues in the CDR3. The CDR3 here is CASSQDSGRATYEQYF. The DNA of the CDR3 is TGCGCCAGCAGCCAAGATAGCGGGAGGGCCACCTACGAGCAGTACTTC.

The rearrangement joins TRBV6-5 to TRBJ1-3; a possible D gene is TRBD1 (5 bases). Germline CDR1 and CDR2: MNHEY and SVGAGI. This CDR3 comprises 14 residues. V dropped 6 bases and J dropped 0 bases, with 9 bases sitting between them. The CDR3 loop is CASREGSSGNTIYF. Here the CDR3 DNA reads TGTGCCAGCAGGGAGGGGAGCTCTGGAAACACCATATATTTT.

The chain combines TRBV6-1 with TRBJ2-5, with 11 nucleotides matching TRBD2. CDR1 is MNHNS, CDR2 SASEGT, per germline. V shed 4 bases and J 5 bases; nucleotides not matched to a gene: 12. The CDR3 contains 17 residues. CDR3 protein: CASSGQGLAGGGETQYF. CDR3 nucleotide sequence: TGTGCCAGCAGTGGACAGGGGCTAGCGGGAGGTGGTGAGACCCAGTACTTC.

V is TRBV5-5 and J is TRBJ1-1; D unclear. Germline assignment: CDR1 SGHKS and CDR2 YYEKEE (reference sequence). The V end lost 2 bases, the J end lost 2 bases, and 10 bases lay between the germline ends. The CDR3 spans 14 residues. The CDR3 coding sequence is TGTGCCAGCAGCTTAACCGTCTCCAACACTGAAGCTTTCTTT. This codes for CASSLTVSNTEAFF.

This clone has only one observation. The chain uses TRBV4-1 and TRBJ2-7; D call uncertain. There are 12 residues in the CDR3. The germline V and J ends were trimmed by 0 bases and 4 bases, with 4 bases remaining between them. Germline V gene lookup returns CDR1 MGHRA and CDR2 YSYEKL. CDR3 amino acids: CASSQDRYEQYF. CDR3 DNA: TGCGCCAGCAGCCAAGATAGGTACGAGCAGTACTTC.

This chain joins TRBV19 and TRBJ1-2; D unresolved. CDR3 length: 18 residues. V was cut by 5 bases and J by 5 bases, with 27 bases left in between. In germline, CDR1 is LNHDA, CDR2 SQIVND (reference sequence). The CDR3 loop is CASSSPSEKGSFKYGYTF. For the CDR3, the DNA is TGTGCCAGTAGTTCCCCTTCCGAAAAGGGATCCTTCAAATATGGCTACACCTTC.

The gene calls are TRBV19 and TRBJ2-2, with 9 bases matching TRBD2. V was clipped by 7 bases and J by 7 bases; unmatched bases: 10. The CDR3 consists of 15 residues. Germline assignment: CDR1 LNHDA and CDR2 SQIVND (reference sequence). The CDR3 coding sequence is TGTGCCAGTAAGCGCCTAGCGGGAATTAACGGGGAGCTGTTTTTT. Its protein product is CASKRLAGINGELFF.

This chain connects TRBV6-6 to TRBJ2-3; tentative D call: TRBD1 (5 bases). Trimming took 10 bases from V and 3 from J, leaving 23 bases between them. Per the germline V gene, CDR1 is MNHNY and CDR2 is SVGAGI (reference sequence). The CDR3 is 16 amino acids. CDR3 loop: CATGQGLKLGTDTQYF. DNA of the CDR3: TGTGCCACTGGACAAGGGTTGAAGTTGGGGACAGATACGCAGTATTTT.

This rearrangement joins TRBV2 to TRBJ1-4; D ambiguous. V was shortened by 5 bases and J by 0 bases, with 10 bases between the two germline ends. This CDR3 comprises 15 residues. CDR1 is SNHLY and CDR2 is FYNNEI in the germline V gene. The CDR3 spells CASSPSITTNEKLFF. The CDR3 nucleotides read TGTGCCAGCAGTCCGTCCATCACAACTAATGAAAAACTGTTTTTT. The entire variable domain, with the rest obtained from reference TRBV2 and TRBJ1-4, is as follows: EPEVTQTPSHQVTQMGQEVILRCVPISNHLYFYWYRQILGQKVEFLVSFYNNEISEKSEIFDDQFSVERPDGSNFTLKIRSTKLEDSAMYFCASSPSITTNEKLFFGSGTQLSVL.

The chain is built from TRBV19 and TRBJ2-5, with TRBD2 identical over 11 bases. J gave up 5 bases and V 0 bases, and 8 bases lay outside the gene matches. Germline loops: CDR1 LNHDA, CDR2 SQIVND (reference sequence). CDR3 length: 17 amino acids. The CDR3 coding sequence is TGTGCCAGTAGTATAGACCCACTAGCGGGAGTTGCCGAGACCCAGTACTTC. Its protein is CASSIDPLAGVAETQYF.

This clone has only a few counts. V usage is TRBV27 and J usage is TRBJ1-1; tentative D call: TRBD1 (5 bases). Germline values: CDR1 MNHEY, CDR2 SMNVEV (reference sequence). This CDR3 contains 14 residues. Trimming took 7 bases from V and 2 from J, leaving 14 bases between them. The CDR3 region is CASKPGLSNTEAFF. In DNA, the CDR3 is TGTGCCAGCAAACCGGGACTGTCAAACACTGAAGCTTTCTTT.